The 10 T cell receptor beta chains below were found in one sample sequenced in a study of T cells in Graves' hyperthyroidism and ophthalmopathy. Amplified TCR beta CDR3 regions derived from RNA transcripts. In the first-round RT-PCR of the TCR CDR3, the HTBI primer set was used. From the multiplex PCR reads, TCRdb called clonotypes with MiXCR, one entry per CDR3 protein. The repertoire holds some 700,000 distinct CDR3 sequences, with around 16% as singletons. The sample was blood. These receptors originate from a middle-aged man with Graves' hyperthyroidism.

This clonotype was picked up many times. The rearrangement joins TRBV3-1 to TRBJ1-1; D is undetermined. The V gene lost 3 bases and the J gene lost 3 bases, with 14 bases spanning the gap. CDR1 is LGHDT, CDR2 YNNKEL, per germline (reference sequence). This CDR3 is built from 15 residues. CDR3 in DNA: TGTGCCAGCAGCCACCAGACGGGCTTCGACACTGAAGCTTTCTTT. Encoded protein: CASSHQTGFDTEAFF.

This clonotype was seen many times. The chain combines TRBV7-9 with TRBJ1-4; D is possibly TRBD1 (5 bases). The CDR3 is made up of 15 amino acids. Trimming shortened V by 1 base and J by 1 base, and 7 bases separated the two germline ends. CDR1 SEHNR and CDR2 FQNEAQ come from the germline V gene (reference sequence). CDR3 residues: CASSLVGGTNEKLFF. The CDR3 coding sequence is TGTGCCAGCAGCTTAGTTGGGGGAACTAATGAAAAACTGTTTTTT.

As concerns this clonotype: Mismatch with germline at one junction end may stem from a read error. The chain employs TRBV5-1 and TRBJ1-4, with D unclear. This CDR3 is built from 16 residues. From germline, CDR1 is SGHRS and CDR2 YFSETQ. CDR3 sequence: CASSQDEVSPNETLFF. Here the CDR3 DNA reads TGCGCCAGCAGCCAAGATGAAGTCAGTCCTAATGAAACACTGTTTTTT.

The sample holds a few counts of this clonotype. At one end, the junction sequence differs from germline, possibly due to a read error. The V gene is TRBV10-3, the J gene TRBJ2-7; TRBD2 might be the D (6 bases). Germline V gene sequence: CDR1 ENHRY, CDR2 SYGVKD. The CDR3 runs to 14 residues. The CDR3 here is CAVSESTGADEQYF. CDR3 DNA sequence: TGTGCCGTCAGTGAGTCGACGGGAGCGGACGAGCAGTACTTC.

This clonotype was detected many times. The chain has TRBV11-2 and TRBJ1-1; D perhaps matches TRBD1 (5 bases). CDR1 and CDR2 from the germline V gene are SGHAT and FQNNGV. This CDR3 region has 12 residues. V was pared by 1 base and J by 11 bases, with 11 bases between. CDR3 in amino acids: CASSLVGARAFF. As DNA, the CDR3 is TGTGCCAGCAGCTTAGTTGGGGCCAGGGCTTTCTTT.

The CDR3, as DNA: TGCAGTGCTAGGGATCGGTTGAACACCGGGGAGCTGTTTTTT. Translated: CSARDRLNTGELFF. The chain combines TRBV20-1 with TRBJ2-2; D ambiguous. Germline V gene data show CDR1 as DFQATT and CDR2 as SNEGSKA (reference sequence). Trimming pared 3 bases from V and 1 base from J, leaving 9 bases between. The CDR3 is 14 residues long.

This chain links TRBV7-9 with TRBJ2-2, with TRBD2 matching 11 bases. The CDR3 contains 24 residues. After removal of 5 bases from V and 3 bases from J, the junction contained 29 bases not matched to a gene. Germline V gene sequence: CDR1 SEHNR, CDR2 FQNEAQ (reference sequence). The DNA for the CDR3 is TGTGCCAGCAGCCAAATCGAAAACTCCGAGCGTACCAGGGGACTAGCGGAGGACACCGGGGAGCTGTTTTTT. It encodes CASSQIENSERTRGLAEDTGELFF.

The V call is TRBV28, the J call TRBJ1-4, with D uncertain. Germline V gene data show CDR1 as MDHEN and CDR2 as SYDVKM. The CDR3 consists of 12 residues. V lost 3 bases, J lost 11 bases, and 10 bases lay in between. CDR3 nucleotide sequence: TGTGCCAGCAGTTTTAGTACAGTTAAACTGTTTTTT. This sequence encodes CASSFSTVKLFF.

The chain joins TRBV19 to TRBJ2-3; 7 bases map to TRBD1. Germline values: CDR1 LNHDA, CDR2 SQIVND (reference sequence). V gave up 7 bases and J gave up 5 bases; unmatched junction bases: 15. This CDR3 region has 16 residues. CDR3 nucleotides: TGTGCCAGTACGTCGATCGGCAGGGGGAACATAGATACGCAGTATTTT. Protein sequence: CASTSIGRGNIDTQYF. The variable domain in full, completed from reference TRBV19 and TRBJ2-3, reads DGGITQSPKYLFRKEGQNVTLSCEQNLNHDAMYWYRQDPGQGLRLIYYSQIVNDFQKGDIAEGYSVSREKKESFPLTVTSAQKNPTAFYLCASTSIGRGNIDTQYFGPGTRLTVL.

The sample holds many counts of this clonotype. In DNA, the CDR3 is TGTGCCAGCAGCCAGTCGAGACTAGCGGCCCTTATGCAGTATTTT. Translation: CASSQSRLAALMQYF. The rearrangement links TRBV12-3 or TRBV12-4 to TRBJ2-3, with TRBD2 matching over 9 bases. Unmatched junction bases numbered 15, after V lost 6 bases and J lost 11 bases. This CDR3 is 15 amino acids long.